This TCR beta chain originates from a study of technical replicates of blood from a few donors. Using immunoSEQ multiplex PCR, the repertoire was profiled, and TCRdb retains in-frame clones only, with some absent. Of approximately 85,000 clones in the sample, around 94% are singletons; the top ten hold around 0.25%. CDR3 length equals 15 residues. Trimming at V came to 6 bases and at J to 2 bases, leaving 8 bases not matched to a gene. Germline assignment: CDR1 MDHEN and CDR2 SYDVKM. The V gene is TRBV28, the J gene TRBJ1-1, with 8 bases aligning to TRBD1. Sequencing input: T cells isolated from PBMCs. The source is a human donor in good health. The CDR3 DNA reads TGTGCCAGCAGGGACCGGGACAGGCTTAACACTGAAGCTTTCTTT. Translated, it gives CASRDRDRLNTEAFF.